This TCR beta chain is drawn from a study of blood T cell repertoires in COVID-19 (TCRdb year 2020). Broadly, across the study: Samples covering the acute and convalescent phases of COVID-19 were provided by collaborators in the United States, Italy and Spain. Deeply sampled blood TCRbeta repertoires from subjects exposed to, actively infected with, or recovered from COVID-19 were included in the dataset. The samples were drawn from two sources: the first 160 participants of the ongoing ImmuneRACE study, and over 950 subjects contributed by 6 global collaborators. HLA class I and class II types, where available, came from metadata supplied by the sample provider rather than from assay-based typing. The sample metadata nearly always contained a de-identified subject ID, COVID-19 status, age in years and sex. The repertoires were made available in a free public database intended to serve as a resource for research on the immune response to SARS-CoV-2. The prospective study material was composed of cDNA or gDNA derived from T cells, B-cell-depleted T cells, or PBMCs. Study-level results and caveats: The amount of clinical and demographic metadata varied by source and participant and was provided uncurated.

The immunoSEQ Assay, a bias-controlled multiplex PCR, was used to amplify TCRbeta CDR3 regions from genomic DNA. The authors' pipeline ran thus. The number of nucleated cells in each sample was estimated by amplification of reference gene primers within the assay. To quantify the absolute abundance of each unique TCRbeta CDR3 rearrangement, sequence reads were collapsed and filtered. Productive Simpson clonality was computed per sample as the square root of Simpson's diversity index over productive rearrangements. The source is immuneACCESS, and TCRdb retained only in-frame sequences with V and J called. Part of the clones is not carried over; for the studies checked, unresolved V genes explain less than half of this, and the remainder is unexplained. The V and J calls and clone size are taken from that table; D and trimming were inferred from the DNA. Present in this sample are about 200,000 clones, about 93% of which were seen just once. 0.5% to 0.55% of the sample lies in the top ten.

Of note for this clone: This clone's antigen is unknown. No qualities accompany the bases; no much larger clone lies one base away.

The collaborating institutions used their own protocols to collect whole blood in K2EDTA tubes. For TCRbeta analysis, collaborators shipped samples as frozen whole blood, isolated PBMCs, or DNA extracted from either of those sample types. Looking up the germline V gene yields CDR1 ENHRY and CDR2 SYGVKD. The CDR3, cysteine through phenylalanine, is 15 amino acids long. Here the CDR3 DNA is all that survives: 45 bases in frame from base 1. Compared with germline, V lacks 6 bases and J lacks 5 bases; bases without a gene match: 7. The chain was built from TRBV10-3 and TRBJ2-5, with 12 middle bases fitting TRBD1. The sequence came from a middle-aged man with acute or convalescent COVID-19. Sample: peripheral blood. The CDR3 protein is CAIRGTGGAGETQYF. The nucleotide sequence reads TGTGCCATCAGGGGGACAGGGGGCGCCGGGGAGACCCAGTACTTC.